This T cell receptor beta chain appears in the sequencing data of a study of vaccination and CD4 T cells after COVID-19. CDR1 and CDR2 (germline): KGHSH, LQKENI. Trimming at V came to 1 base and at J to 7 bases, leaving 7 bases not matched to a gene. This CDR3 is built from 15 residues. The Oncomine TCR Beta short-read assay was applied to DNA of cultured CD4+ T cells. TCRdb reprocessed the PCR reads via MiXCR and lists one record per CDR3 protein. The sample has around 16,000 distinct CDR3 sequences, 44% seen once. Documented treatment: 10-day PBMC culture with coronavirus spike peptide pools or control peptides (ViraFEST assay). Culture conditions combined 2.2 million or so PBMCs per well with about 9.2 IU/ml IL-2 and 7.5 to 10 ug/ml peptide pools. As to this clonotype: What it binds is unknown.

The source material was CD4+ T cells from blood, cultured in vitro, sampled after SARS-CoV-2 vaccination. The receptor was isolated from a human donor who had recovered from COVID-19. The chain carries TRBV18 and TRBJ2-5, with 9 bases aligning to TRBD2. The CDR3, as DNA: TGTGCCAGCTCACCACGACTAGCGGTGGCTGGGACCCAGTACTTC. Its translation is CASSPRLAVAGTQYF.